The next 16 T cell receptor beta chains were all read from a single sample in a study of naive and memory T cell subsets. Study-wide points: A few larger clonotypes appeared in naive repertoires, especially CD8, possibly memory cells re-expressing CD45RA.

An equimolar mix of two oligonucleotides served as the beta constant-region primer for TRBC1 and TRBC2. Four rounds of PCR amplified the ligated cDNA using nested alpha and beta constant-region primers plus SP2. Each CDR3 protein is one row after TCRdb ran MiXCR on the UMI-ligation and nested PCR reads. The data contain over 130,000 distinct CDR3 sequences, roughly a fifth of them seen just once; the ten biggest clones take up around 0.63%. Their antigen targets remain unknown. The sample comprised naive CD8+ T cells from blood. These receptors originate from a human donor in good health.

The genes are TRBV27 and TRBJ2-7, with 12 bases matching TRBD2. Germline CDR1 reads MNHEY; CDR2 reads SMNVEV (reference sequence). J lost 0 bases, V lost 6 bases, and 0 bases had no gene match. The CDR3 consists of 14 residues. Here the CDR3 DNA reads TGTGCCAGCAGGACTAGCGGGAGCTCCTACGAGCAGTACTTC. It codes for CASRTSGSSYEQYF.

V is TRBV19 and J is TRBJ1-1; D unclear. V shed 5 bases and J shed 6 bases, with 10 bases lying between them. This CDR3 has 12 residues. The V gene's germline CDR1 is LNHDA and CDR2 SQIVND (reference sequence). As DNA, the CDR3 is TGTGCCAGTAGTCCGAGGACCTCTGAAGCTTTCTTT. Translation gives CASSPRTSEAFF.

This clonotype was observed a handful of times. The chain combines TRBV28 with TRBJ2-7; 7 bases match TRBD2. There are 14 residues in the CDR3. J was trimmed by 5 bases and V by 8 bases; bases with no gene match: 12. Germline V gene lookup returns CDR1 MDHEN and CDR2 SYDVKM. CDR3 in amino acids: CASGPGTGGDEQYF. Here the CDR3 DNA reads TGTGCCAGCGGGCCCGGGACGGGGGGAGACGAGCAGTACTTC. The full variable domain, with the rest looked up from reference TRBV28 and TRBJ2-7, is DVKVTQSSRYLVKRTGEKVFLECVQDMDHENMFWYRQDPGLGLRLIYFSYDVKMKEKGDIPEGYSVSREKKERFSLILESASTNQTSMYLCASGPGTGGDEQYFGPGTRLTVT.

The chain recombines TRBV29-1 with TRBJ2-1; 10 nucleotides agree with TRBD2. V shed 0 bases and J 4 bases; nucleotides not matched to a gene: 9. The CDR3 consists of 17 residues. Germline V gene data show CDR1 as SQVTM and CDR2 as ANQGSEA. CDR3 in amino acids: CSVEDVGTSGIYNEQFF. The CDR3 bases are TGCAGCGTTGAAGATGTGGGTACTAGCGGGATTTACAATGAGCAGTTCTTC.

This clonotype was seen only a few times. The chain employs TRBV6-5 and TRBJ1-4; D might be TRBD1 (6 bases). Germline values: CDR1 MNHEY, CDR2 SVGAGI. V dropped 4 bases and J dropped 7 bases, with 13 bases sitting between them. The CDR3 has 14 residues. This chain's CDR3 is CASSSKSGVEKLFF. CDR3 DNA: TGTGCCAGCAGTTCTAAGTCAGGGGTTGAAAAACTGTTTTTT.

There are a few counts of this clonotype. The rearrangement joins TRBV12-5 to TRBJ1-1; 7 bases align to TRBD1. V lost 1 base and J lost 0; bases outside the gene matches: 2. The CDR3 is made up of 15 amino acids. Per the germline V gene, CDR1 is LGHNT and CDR2 is FRNRAP. DNA of the CDR3: TGTGCTAGTGGTTTGGACAGGGGATTGAACACTGAAGCTTTCTTT. Protein product: CASGLDRGLNTEAFF.

CDR3 loop: CASSYLPYGGETQYF. In DNA, the CDR3 is TGTGCCAGCAGTTACCTACCATATGGCGGGGAGACCCAGTACTTC. The genes are TRBV6-5 and TRBJ2-5, with D tentatively TRBD2 (5 bases). Trimming shortened V by 2 bases and J by 5 bases, and 15 bases separated the two germline ends. This CDR3 spans 15 amino acids. In germline, CDR1 is MNHEY, CDR2 SVGAGI.

This clonotype turned up a few times. The J gene is TRBJ2-1, the V gene TRBV7-2; weak D call: TRBD1 (6 bases). The CDR3 sequence is 13 residues long. Germline CDR1 is SGHTA and CDR2 is FQGNSA. The ends were cut back, 5 bases at V and 5 bases at J, with 10 bases in the middle. The CDR3, as DNA: TGTGCCAGCAGCCCGACAGGAAACAATGAGCAGTTCTTC. Protein sequence: CASSPTGNNEQFF.

The rearrangement joins TRBV19 to TRBJ2-7; D is unresolved. Trimming left V 3 bases short and J 3 bases short, with 9 bases between. CDR1 is LNHDA and CDR2 is SQIVND in the germline V gene (reference sequence). CDR3 length: 13 amino acids. The CDR3 is CASSITVNYEQYF. The DNA for the CDR3 is TGTGCCAGTAGTATTACGGTCAACTACGAGCAGTACTTC.

The V call is TRBV4-1, the J call TRBJ2-2; possible D gene TRBD2, 6 bases. The germline V and J ends were trimmed by 6 bases and 1 base, with 12 bases remaining between them. Germline values: CDR1 MGHRA, CDR2 YSYEKL. The CDR3 spans 15 residues. The CDR3 sequence: CASSGRGGNTGELFF. DNA for the CDR3: TGCGCCAGCAGTGGCCGGGGAGGGAACACCGGGGAGCTGTTTTTT.

The chain joins TRBV4-1 to TRBJ2-7; a possible D gene is TRBD2 (5 bases). Trimming removed 3 bases from V and 1 base from J, with 7 bases in between. Germline CDR1 reads MGHRA; CDR2 reads YSYEKL. The CDR3 sequence is 13 residues long. For the CDR3, the DNA is TGCGCCAGCAGCCAGGAGGCTTCCTACGAGCAGTACTTC. It specifies CASSQEASYEQYF.

V gene TRBV29-1 combines with J gene TRBJ1-1; D remains unclear. The CDR3 is 12 residues long. Germline V gives CDR1 SQVTM, CDR2 ANQGSEA. The CDR3 nucleotides read TGCAACGTCGGCTTTGGGGACACTGAAGCTTTCTTT. Translation: CNVGFGDTEAFF.

The sample holds many counts of this clonotype. The V gene is TRBV12-3 or TRBV12-4, the J gene TRBJ2-3, with D hard to call. V lost 3 bases, J lost 2 bases, and 3 bases lay in between. The CDR3 is made up of 12 amino acids. The CDR3 reads CASSFNTDTQYF. The CDR3 DNA reads as TGTGCCAGCAGTTTCAACACAGATACGCAGTATTTT.

The V call is TRBV9, the J call TRBJ2-7; 7 bases agree with TRBD2. Losses at the gene ends were 3 bases for V and 3 bases for J; bases not matched to a gene: 3. This CDR3 is 13 amino acids long. From germline, CDR1 is SGDLS and CDR2 YYNGEE. CDR3 amino acids: CASSGTSIYEQYF. The CDR3 bases are TGTGCCAGCAGCGGGACTAGTATCTACGAGCAGTACTTC. Variable domain in full (rest from reference TRBV9 and TRBJ2-7): DSGVTQTPKHLITATGQRVTLRCSPRSGDLSVYWYQQSLDQGLQFLIQYYNGEERAKGNILERFSAQQFPDLHSELNLSSLELGDSALYFCASSGTSIYEQYFGPGTRLTVT.

The chain is built from TRBV7-2 and TRBJ2-3; 8 nucleotides align to TRBD2. V shed 1 base, J shed 6 bases, and the junction held 9 bases outside the gene matches. Germline V gene data show CDR1 as SGHTA and CDR2 as FQGNSA. CDR3 length equals 16 residues. CDR3 sequence: CASSLVSGVVGDTQYF. The DNA of the CDR3 is TGTGCCAGCAGCTTAGTTAGCGGGGTGGTGGGGGATACGCAGTATTTT.

The CDR3 is CASSPTSTRKLQETQYF. CDR3 bases: TGTGCCAGCAGCCCGACCTCAACTAGGAAACTACAAGAGACCCAGTACTTC. V and J are TRBV7-6 and TRBJ2-5; perhaps TRBD2 as D (5 bases). V gave up 5 bases and J gave up 2 bases, with 21 bases separating them. Germline-derived CDR1 and CDR2 are SGHVS and FNYEAQ. The CDR3 runs to 17 residues.